The rows below give T cell receptor beta chains drawn from one sample of a study of cytomegalovirus exposure and HLA in healthy donors. The protocol was immunoSEQ multiplex PCR, while the TCRdb copy is restricted to in-frame clones and leaves out a portion. The table includes around 31,000 clones, approximately 87% detected once. The specimen sequenced was PBMCs. All receptors derive from a boy between 5 and 17 years old in good health and CMV-seronegative. Both conserved end residues are part of each CDR3. A D gene is named only where the DNA matches it firmly. Rows may omit the clone size; those that give it use once, few, many or a size class.

len | j_gene | v_gene | abundance | d_gene | CDR3aa | CDR3nt
17 | TRBJ1-5 | TRBV2 | - | TRBD1 | CASMRTGTGYSNQPQHF | TGTGCCAGCATGCGTACTGGGACAGGCTATAGCAATCAGCCCCAGCATTTT
14 | TRBJ1-6 | TRBV6-1 | - | - | CASSAGPYNSPLHF | TGTGCCAGCAGTGCAGGGCCCTATAATTCACCCCTCCACTTT
17 | TRBJ2-7 | TRBV4-3 | - | - | CASSQDLTGRGLVEQYF | TGCGCCAGCAGCCAAGATTTGACAGGCCGAGGACTTGTGGAGCAGTACTTC
16 | TRBJ2-1 | TRBV2 | - | - | CASSEAGGRSYNEQFF | TGTGCCAGCAGTGAAGCCGGCGGGCGCTCCTACAATGAGCAGTTCTTC
15 | TRBJ1-6 | TRBV5-1 | - | TRBD1 | CASSIRQGKDSPLHF | TGCGCCAGCAGCATCCGACAGGGGAAGGATTCACCCCTCCACTTT
16 | TRBJ1-4 | TRBV19 | - | TRBD1 | CASSADRGVPNEKLFF | TGTGCCAGTAGTGCGGACAGGGGAGTACCTAATGAAAAACTGTTTTTT
13 | TRBJ1-2 | TRBV6-1 | - | - | CASSEAAGYGYTF | TGTGCCAGCAGTGAAGCTGCGGGATACGGCTACACCTTC
13 | TRBJ1-2 | TRBV6-5 | - | - | CASTRRGAGRYTF | TGTGCCAGCACCCGCCGGGGGGCAGGGCGGTACACCTTC
15 | TRBJ2-1 | TRBV25-1 | - | TRBD1 | CASSERDRGYNEQFF | TGTGCCAGCAGTGAAAGGGACAGGGGTTACAATGAGCAGTTCTTC
13 | TRBJ2-5 | TRBV7-2 | - | TRBD2 | CASNPGGLETQYF | TGTGCCAGCAACCCGGGGGGTTTGGAGACCCAGTACTTC
15 | TRBJ2-1 | TRBV7-6 | once | TRBD2 | CASSPAGGSYNEQFF | TGTGCCAGCAGCCCAGCGGGGGGGTCCTACAATGAGCAGTTCTTC
16 | TRBJ2-6 | TRBV6-4 | - | TRBD1 | CASSRDRGSGANVLTF | TGTGCCAGCAGCCGGGACAGGGGGTCTGGGGCCAACGTCCTGACTTTC
18 | TRBJ1-3 | TRBV11-2 | - | TRBD1 | CASSRDSGVVFSGNTIYF | TGTGCCAGCAGCCGGGACAGCGGAGTAGTCTTCTCTGGAAACACCATATATTTT
10 | TRBJ1-2 | TRBV6-1 | - | - | CASRRGGYTF | TGTGCCAGCAGACGGGGAGGCTACACCTTC
12 | TRBJ2-3 | TRBV5-1 | - | - | CASSPNTDTQYF | TGCGCCAGCAGCCCAAACACAGATACGCAGTATTTT
15 | TRBJ1-5 | TRBV5-1 | - | - | CASSLVGAENQPQHF | TGCGCCAGCAGCTTGGTAGGGGCGGAGAATCAGCCCCAGCATTTT
16 | TRBJ2-7 | TRBV15 | once | TRBD2 | CATSRDRLAGEYEQYF | TGTGCCACCAGCAGAGATCGTCTAGCGGGGGAATACGAGCAGTACTTC
14 | TRBJ1-5 | TRBV19 | - | TRBD1 | CASRGTGPHQPQHF | TGTGCCAGTAGGGGGACAGGGCCCCATCAGCCCCAGCATTTT
14 | TRBJ2-7 | TRBV10-1 | - | TRBD1 | CASSDRDRGPEQYF | TGCGCCAGCAGTGACCGGGACAGGGGGCCCGAGCAGTACTTC
15 | TRBJ1-5 | TRBV7-9 | - | TRBD1 | CASSLGDSSNQPQHF | TGTGCCAGCAGCTTAGGGGACAGTAGCAATCAGCCCCAGCATTTT
17 | TRBJ2-1 | TRBV5-1 | - | - | CASSLTPGVTGRNEQFF | TGCGCCAGCAGCTTAACCCCGGGGGTCACGGGGCGGAATGAGCAGTTCTTC
14 | TRBJ1-1 | TRBV5-1 | few | - | CASSLDRVYTEAFF | TGCGCCAGCAGCTTGGACAGGGTGTACACTGAAGCTTTCTTT
18 | TRBJ1-5 | TRBV4-1 | - | TRBD1 | CASSQESLGTGSNQPQHF | TGCGCCAGCAGCCAAGAATCCCTCGGGACAGGGAGCAATCAGCCCCAGCATTTT
15 | TRBJ2-2 | TRBV2 | - | TRBD2 | CASRLSRLAAGELFF | TGTGCCAGCAGGCTCTCTCGACTAGCGGCCGGGGAGCTGTTTTTT
13 | TRBJ1-4 | TRBV6-4 | few | - | CASSENTNEKLFF | TGTGCCAGCAGTGAAAATACAAATGAAAAACTGTTTTTT
16 | TRBJ2-5 | TRBV6-1 | - | TRBD2 | CASSEALAGVQETQYF | TGTGCCAGCAGTGAAGCCCTAGCGGGGGTCCAAGAGACCCAGTACTTC
16 | TRBJ1-3 | TRBV23-1 | - | TRBD1 | CASSQLPGQGDNTIYF | TGCGCCAGCAGTCAGTTACCGGGACAGGGAGATAACACCATATATTTT
19 | TRBJ2-2 | TRBV28 | - | TRBD2 | CASSPAGGAGGPGTGELFF | TGTGCCAGCAGTCCTGCGGGAGGAGCGGGGGGGCCGGGAACCGGGGAGCTGTTTTTT
13 | TRBJ1-5 | TRBV10-1 | few | - | CASSGTLNQPQHF | TGCGCCAGCAGTGGGACACTGAATCAGCCCCAGCATTTT
17 | TRBJ2-2 | TRBV5-4 | - | - | CASSLRNRLANTGELFF | TGTGCCAGCAGCTTAAGGAACAGGCTCGCGAACACCGGGGAGCTGTTTTTT
13 | TRBJ2-7 | TRBV19 | - | - | CASSMGPHYEQYF | TGTGCCAGTAGTATGGGGCCGCACTACGAGCAGTACTTC
14 | TRBJ2-7 | TRBV5-4 | - | TRBD1 | CASSPGTATYEQYF | TGTGCCAGCAGTCCCGGGACAGCAACTTACGAGCAGTACTTC
16 | TRBJ1-4 | TRBV19 | - | TRBD1 | CASMGTGALANEKLFF | TGTGCCAGTATGGGGACAGGGGCTTTGGCTAATGAAAAACTGTTTTTT
15 | TRBJ2-3 | TRBV2 | - | TRBD2 | CASSEGGGASDTQYF | TGTGCCAGCAGTGAGGGCGGGGGGGCATCAGATACGCAGTATTTT
15 | TRBJ2-5 | TRBV9 | - | - | CASSGTGEMRETQYF | TGTGCCAGCAGCGGAACGGGGGAGATGCGAGAGACCCAGTACTTC
11 | TRBJ1-2 | TRBV30 | - | - | CAWSSGTSQTF | TGTGCCTGGAGTAGCGGGACTTCTCAAACCTTC
13 | TRBJ2-5 | TRBV11-2 | - | - | CASSLDSEETQYF | TGTGCCAGCAGCTTAGATTCCGAGGAGACCCAGTACTTC
16 | TRBJ2-7 | TRBV5-1 | - | TRBD1 | CASSRTGSGGGYEQYF | TGCGCCAGCAGCCGAACTGGATCAGGGGGCGGTTACGAGCAGTACTTC
12 | TRBJ2-7 | TRBV7-7 | - | TRBD1 | CASSPDRVEQYF | TGTGCCAGCAGCCCCGACAGGGTCGAGCAGTACTTC
13 | TRBJ1-2 | TRBV12-5 | - | - | CASGLQGYYGYTF | TGTGCTAGTGGCCTACAGGGATACTATGGCTACACCTTC
15 | TRBJ2-7 | TRBV19 | - | - | CASSIGLGGSYEQYF | TGTGCCAGTAGTATTGGCCTGGGGGGCTCCTACGAGCAGTACTTC
15 | TRBJ2-2 | TRBV7-3 | once | TRBD1 | CASSRTGGRAGELFF | TGTGCCAGCAGCCGGACAGGGGGCCGGGCCGGGGAGCTGTTTTTT
15 | TRBJ2-5 | TRBV19 | - | TRBD1 | CASSSSSRGHETQYF | TGTGCCAGTAGTTCGTCGAGCAGGGGGCACGAGACCCAGTACTTC
11 | TRBJ2-7 | TRBV4-3 | - | - | CASSQGEEQYF | TGCGCCAGCAGCCAAGGGGAGGAGCAGTACTTC
15 | TRBJ2-3 | TRBV7-6 | - | TRBD2 | CASSPGTTSTDTQYF | TGTGCCAGCAGCCCCGGGACTACTAGCACAGATACGCAGTATTTT
16 | TRBJ2-7 | TRBV29-1 | - | TRBD2 | CSVEDRSGGQNYEQYF | TGCAGCGTTGAAGATCGCAGCGGGGGGCAAAACTACGAGCAGTACTTC
17 | TRBJ2-1 | TRBV7-2 | - | - | CASSPQVLGGANNEQFF | TGTGCCAGCAGCCCACAGGTACTGGGAGGCGCAAACAATGAGCAGTTCTTC
14 | TRBJ2-7 | TRBV2 | - | - | CASKEEGAPYEQYF | TGTGCCAGCAAGGAAGAAGGGGCACCCTACGAGCAGTACTTC
15 | TRBJ1-6 | TRBV27 | - | - | CASSSPGDYNSPLHF | TGTGCCAGCAGTTCGCCAGGGGATTACAATTCACCCCTCCACTTT
14 | TRBJ2-7 | TRBV7-2 | - | - | CASSLGTAIYEQYF | TGTGCCAGCAGCTTAGGGACAGCAATCTACGAGCAGTACTTC
17 | TRBJ1-6 | TRBV9 | - | - | CASSVDREGHYNSPLHF | TGTGCCAGCAGCGTAGACAGGGAAGGCCACTATAATTCACCCCTCCACTTT
15 | TRBJ2-7 | TRBV4-1 | - | TRBD1 | CASSQTRDRGYEQYF | TGCGCCAGCAGCCAAACCAGGGACAGGGGCTACGAGCAGTACTTC
17 | TRBJ1-1 | TRBV2 | - | TRBD1 | CASSPEGADRQNTEAFF | TGTGCCAGCAGCCCCGAGGGGGCCGACAGGCAGAACACTGAAGCTTTCTTT
15 | TRBJ2-5 | TRBV7-6 | - | TRBD2 | CTSSLRLSGVETQYF | TGTACCAGCAGTCTTCGACTAAGCGGGGTCGAGACCCAGTACTTC
15 | TRBJ1-2 | TRBV28 | - | TRBD1 | CASSHRQGAGYGYTF | TGTGCCAGCAGTCATCGACAGGGGGCTGGGTATGGCTACACCTTC
15 | TRBJ1-5 | TRBV18 | - | TRBD1 | CASSPPDRDGQPQHF | TGTGCCAGCTCACCACCGGACAGGGACGGTCAGCCCCAGCATTTT
15 | TRBJ2-7 | TRBV2 | - | TRBD1 | CASRTAGTGNYEQYF | TGTGCCAGCCGAACCGCGGGGACAGGTAACTACGAGCAGTACTTC
16 | TRBJ2-7 | TRBV7-8 | once | TRBD2 | CASSLRAGGTLNEQYF | TGTGCCAGCAGCTTGAGGGCGGGGGGGACTTTAAACGAGCAGTACTTC
19 | TRBJ2-3 | TRBV7-6 | - | TRBD1 | CASSPSRDRGLSSTDTQYF | TGTGCCAGCAGCCCTTCCCGGGACAGGGGGCTTTCTAGCACAGATACGCAGTATTTT
13 | TRBJ2-5 | TRBV7-8 | - | - | CASSHDIQETQYF | TGTGCCAGCAGCCATGACATCCAAGAGACCCAGTACTTC